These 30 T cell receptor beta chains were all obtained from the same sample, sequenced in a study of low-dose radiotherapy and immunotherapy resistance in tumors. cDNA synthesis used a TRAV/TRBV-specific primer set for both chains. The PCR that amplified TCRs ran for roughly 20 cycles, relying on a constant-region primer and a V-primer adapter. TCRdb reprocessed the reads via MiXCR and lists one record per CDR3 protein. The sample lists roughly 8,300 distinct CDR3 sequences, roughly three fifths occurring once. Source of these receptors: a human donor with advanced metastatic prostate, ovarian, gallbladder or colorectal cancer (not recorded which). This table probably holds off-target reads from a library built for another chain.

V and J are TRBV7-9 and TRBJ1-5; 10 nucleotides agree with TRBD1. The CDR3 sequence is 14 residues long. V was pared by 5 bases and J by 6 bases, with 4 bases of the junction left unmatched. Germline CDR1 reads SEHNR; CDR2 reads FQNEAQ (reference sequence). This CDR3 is CASSGGTGAQPQHF. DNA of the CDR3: TGTGCCAGCAGCGGGGGGACAGGGGCTCAGCCCCAGCATTTT.

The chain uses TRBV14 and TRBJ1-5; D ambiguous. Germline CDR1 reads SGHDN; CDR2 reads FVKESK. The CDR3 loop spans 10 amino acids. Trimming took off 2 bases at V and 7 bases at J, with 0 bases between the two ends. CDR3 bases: TGTGCCAGCAGCCAACAGCCCCAGCATTTT. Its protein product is CASSQQPQHF.

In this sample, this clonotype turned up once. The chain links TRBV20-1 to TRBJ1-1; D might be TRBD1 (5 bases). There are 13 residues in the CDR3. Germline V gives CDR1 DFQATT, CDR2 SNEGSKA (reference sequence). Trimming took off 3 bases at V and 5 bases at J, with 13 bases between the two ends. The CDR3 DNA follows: TGCAGTGCTAGCCCCCAGGGAAGGACTGAAGCTTTCTTT. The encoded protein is CSASPQGRTEAFF.

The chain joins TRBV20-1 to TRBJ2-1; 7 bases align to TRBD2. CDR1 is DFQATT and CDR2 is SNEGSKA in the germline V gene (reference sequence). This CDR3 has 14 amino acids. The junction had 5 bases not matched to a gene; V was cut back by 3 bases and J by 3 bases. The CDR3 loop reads CSASRGGGYNEQFF. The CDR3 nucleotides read TGCAGTGCTAGCCGCGGGGGTGGCTACAATGAGCAGTTCTTC.

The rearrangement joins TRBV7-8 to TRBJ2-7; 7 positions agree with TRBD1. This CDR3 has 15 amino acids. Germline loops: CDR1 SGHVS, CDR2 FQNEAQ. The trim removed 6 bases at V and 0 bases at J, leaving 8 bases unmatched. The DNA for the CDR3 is TGTGCCAGCAGTCCTTGGCGGACAGGCTCCTACGAGCAGTACTTC. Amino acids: CASSPWRTGSYEQYF.

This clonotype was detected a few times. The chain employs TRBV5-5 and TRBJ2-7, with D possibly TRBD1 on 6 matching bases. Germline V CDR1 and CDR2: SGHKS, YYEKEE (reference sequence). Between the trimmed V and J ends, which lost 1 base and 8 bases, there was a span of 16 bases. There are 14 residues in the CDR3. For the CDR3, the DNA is TGTGCCAGCAGCTTGTGGCAGGGGATTGAAAAGCAGTACTTC. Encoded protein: CASSLWQGIEKQYF.

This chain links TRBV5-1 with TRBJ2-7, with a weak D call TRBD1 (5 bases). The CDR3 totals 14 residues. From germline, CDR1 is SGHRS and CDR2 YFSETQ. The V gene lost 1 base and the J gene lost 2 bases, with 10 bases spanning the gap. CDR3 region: CASSLTRAPYEQYF. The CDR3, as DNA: TGCGCCAGCAGCTTGACCAGGGCTCCCTACGAGCAGTACTTC.

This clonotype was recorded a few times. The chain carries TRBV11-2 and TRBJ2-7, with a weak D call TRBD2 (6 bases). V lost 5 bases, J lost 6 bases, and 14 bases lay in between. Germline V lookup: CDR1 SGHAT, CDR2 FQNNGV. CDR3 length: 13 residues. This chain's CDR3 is CASSPHEAGEQYF. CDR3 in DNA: TGTGCCAGCAGCCCCCATGAAGCGGGCGAGCAGTACTTC.

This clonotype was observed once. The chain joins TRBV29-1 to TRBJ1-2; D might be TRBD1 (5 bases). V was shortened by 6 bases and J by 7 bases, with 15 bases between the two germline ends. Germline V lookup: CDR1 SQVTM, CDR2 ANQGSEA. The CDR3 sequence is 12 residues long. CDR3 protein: CSVPARAGGYTF. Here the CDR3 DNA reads TGCAGCGTCCCGGCCAGGGCCGGTGGCTACACCTTC.

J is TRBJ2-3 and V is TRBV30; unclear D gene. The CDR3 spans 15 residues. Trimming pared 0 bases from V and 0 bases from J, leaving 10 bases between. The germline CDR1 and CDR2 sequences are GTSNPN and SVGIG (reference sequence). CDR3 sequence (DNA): TGTGCCTGGAGTGTAGCTCTGTTGAGCACAGATACGCAGTATTTT. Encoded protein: CAWSVALLSTDTQYF. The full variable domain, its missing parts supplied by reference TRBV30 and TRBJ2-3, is SQTIHQWPATLVQPVGSPLSLECTVEGTSNPNLYWYRQAAGRGLQLLFYSVGIGQISSEVPQNLSASRPQDRQFILSSKKLLLSDSGFYLCAWSVALLSTDTQYFGPGTRLTVL.

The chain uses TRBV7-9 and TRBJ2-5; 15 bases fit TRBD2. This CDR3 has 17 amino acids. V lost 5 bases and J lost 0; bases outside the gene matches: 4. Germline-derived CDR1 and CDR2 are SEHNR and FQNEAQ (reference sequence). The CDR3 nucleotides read TGTGCCAGCAGCATCGGACTAGCGGGGGGGTACCAAGAGACCCAGTACTTC. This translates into CASSIGLAGGYQETQYF.

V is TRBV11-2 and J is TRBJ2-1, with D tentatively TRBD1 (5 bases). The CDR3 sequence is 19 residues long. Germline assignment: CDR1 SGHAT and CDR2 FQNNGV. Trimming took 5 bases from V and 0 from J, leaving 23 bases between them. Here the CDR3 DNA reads TGTGCCAGCAGCGATAGTAGATGGTGGCGCACAGGCTCCTACAATGAGCAGTTCTTC. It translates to CASSDSRWWRTGSYNEQFF.

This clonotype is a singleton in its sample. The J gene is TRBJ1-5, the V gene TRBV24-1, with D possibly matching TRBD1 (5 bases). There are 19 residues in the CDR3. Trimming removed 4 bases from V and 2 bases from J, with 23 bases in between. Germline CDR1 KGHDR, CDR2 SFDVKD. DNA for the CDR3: TGTGCCACCAGTGACAGTTCTGTCCAGGGCAGAAGGCGCAATCAGCCCCAGCATTTT. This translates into CATSDSSVQGRRRNQPQHF.

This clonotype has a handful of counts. The CDR3 region has the DNA TGTGCCATCAGTGACCAGGCAGGGTTCTACGAGCAGTACTTC. It yields the protein CAISDQAGFYEQYF. The chain recombines TRBV10-3 with TRBJ2-7; the D gene is possibly TRBD1 (5 bases). This CDR3 is 14 amino acids long. Germline V CDR1 and CDR2: ENHRY, SYGVKD. Trimming removed 3 bases from V and 3 bases from J, with 12 bases in between.

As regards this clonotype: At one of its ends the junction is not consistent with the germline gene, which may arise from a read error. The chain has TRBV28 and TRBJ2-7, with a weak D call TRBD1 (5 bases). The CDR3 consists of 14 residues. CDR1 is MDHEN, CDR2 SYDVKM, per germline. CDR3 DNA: TGTGCCAGCAGTTTCCGATACAGGATTTACGATCAGTACTTC. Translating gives CASSFRYRIYDQYF.

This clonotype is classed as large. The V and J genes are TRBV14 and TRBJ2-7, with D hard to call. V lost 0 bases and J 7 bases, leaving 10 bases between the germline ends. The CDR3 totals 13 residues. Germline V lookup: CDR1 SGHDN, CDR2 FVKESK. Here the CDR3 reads CASSQDSLSEQYF. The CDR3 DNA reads TGTGCCAGCAGCCAAGATAGTTTGTCGGAGCAGTACTTC.

CDR3 protein: CASNWGVLTEAFF. CDR3 sequence (DNA): TGTGCCAGCAATTGGGGGGTCTTAACTGAAGCTTTCTTT. The chain recombines TRBV12-3 or TRBV12-4 with TRBJ1-1, with D possibly TRBD1 on 5 matching bases. The CDR3 runs to 13 residues. V was clipped by 7 bases and J by 5 bases, with 14 bases between them.

The CDR3 loop is CASNRGRNTEAFF. CDR3 nucleotide sequence: TGTGCCAGCAACCGGGGCCGGAACACTGAAGCTTTCTTT. V and J are TRBV28 and TRBJ1-1; possibly TRBD1 for D (5 bases). The CDR3 is 13 amino acids. V was shortened by 7 bases and J by 1 base, with 10 bases between the two germline ends. Germline values: CDR1 MDHEN, CDR2 SYDVKM. Filled out from reference TRBV28 and TRBJ1-1, the complete variable domain reads DVKVTQSSRYLVKRTGEKVFLECVQDMDHENMFWYRQDPGLGLRLIYFSYDVKMKEKGDIPEGYSVSREKKERFSLILESASTNQTSMYLCASNRGRNTEAFFGQGTRLTVV.

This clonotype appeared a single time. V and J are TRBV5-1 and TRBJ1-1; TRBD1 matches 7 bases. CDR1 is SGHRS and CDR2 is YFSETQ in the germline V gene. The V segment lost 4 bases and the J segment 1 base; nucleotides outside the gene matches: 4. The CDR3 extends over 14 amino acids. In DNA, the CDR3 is TGCGCCAGCAGCCCCGGACAGGAGAACACTGAAGCTTTCTTT. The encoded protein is CASSPGQENTEAFF.

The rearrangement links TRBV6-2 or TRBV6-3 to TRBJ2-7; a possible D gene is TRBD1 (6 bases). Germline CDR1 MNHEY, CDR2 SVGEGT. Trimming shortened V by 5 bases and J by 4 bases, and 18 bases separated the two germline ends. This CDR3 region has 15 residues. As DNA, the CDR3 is TGTGCCAGCAGTGACGGTACAGGGTCCTTTTACGAGCAGTACTTC. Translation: CASSDGTGSFYEQYF.

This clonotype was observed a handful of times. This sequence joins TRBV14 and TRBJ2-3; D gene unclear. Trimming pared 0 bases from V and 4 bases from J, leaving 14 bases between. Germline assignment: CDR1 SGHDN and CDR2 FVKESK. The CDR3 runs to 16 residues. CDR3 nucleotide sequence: TGTGCCAGCAGCCAAGATCAAGGGATGTGGCCAGATACGCAGTATTTT. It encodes CASSQDQGMWPDTQYF.

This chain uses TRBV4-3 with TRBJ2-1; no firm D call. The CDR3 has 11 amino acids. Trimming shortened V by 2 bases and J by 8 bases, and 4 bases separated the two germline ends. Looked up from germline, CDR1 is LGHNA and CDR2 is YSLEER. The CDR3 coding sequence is TGCGCCAGCAGCCAACAGTATGAGCAGTTCTTC. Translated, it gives CASSQQYEQFF.

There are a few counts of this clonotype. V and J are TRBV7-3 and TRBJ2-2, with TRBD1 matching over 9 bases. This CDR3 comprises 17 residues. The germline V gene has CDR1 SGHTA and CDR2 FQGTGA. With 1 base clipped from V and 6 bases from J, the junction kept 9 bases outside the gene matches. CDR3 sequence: CASSLSWDRAKAGELFF. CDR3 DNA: TGTGCCAGCAGCTTAAGTTGGGACAGGGCGAAGGCCGGGGAGCTGTTTTTT.

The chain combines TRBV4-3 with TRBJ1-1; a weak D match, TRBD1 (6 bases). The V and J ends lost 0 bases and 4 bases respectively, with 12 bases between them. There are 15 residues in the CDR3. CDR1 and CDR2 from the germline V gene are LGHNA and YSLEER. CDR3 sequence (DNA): TGCGCCAGCAGCCAAGAGGGCAGGGGAGGCACTGAAGCTTTCTTT. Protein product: CASSQEGRGGTEAFF.

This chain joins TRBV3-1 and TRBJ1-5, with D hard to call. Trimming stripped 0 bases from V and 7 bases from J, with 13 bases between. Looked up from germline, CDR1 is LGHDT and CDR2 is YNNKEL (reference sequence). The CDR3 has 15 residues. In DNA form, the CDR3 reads TGTGCCAGCAGCCAAGACCCTTACATAAGACAGCCCCAGCATTTT. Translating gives CASSQDPYIRQPQHF.

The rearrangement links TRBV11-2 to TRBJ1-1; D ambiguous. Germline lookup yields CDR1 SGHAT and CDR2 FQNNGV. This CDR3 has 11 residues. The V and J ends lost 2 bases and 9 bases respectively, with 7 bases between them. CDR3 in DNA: TGTGCCAGCAGCTTATTGGGCCAAGCTTTCTTT. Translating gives CASSLLGQAFF.

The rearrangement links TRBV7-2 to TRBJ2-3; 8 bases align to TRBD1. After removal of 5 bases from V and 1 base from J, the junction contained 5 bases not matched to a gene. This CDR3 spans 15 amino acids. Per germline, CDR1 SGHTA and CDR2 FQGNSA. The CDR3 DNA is TGTGCCAGCAGCCTACGGACAGGGCGCACAGATACGCAGTATTTT. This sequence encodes CASSLRTGRTDTQYF.

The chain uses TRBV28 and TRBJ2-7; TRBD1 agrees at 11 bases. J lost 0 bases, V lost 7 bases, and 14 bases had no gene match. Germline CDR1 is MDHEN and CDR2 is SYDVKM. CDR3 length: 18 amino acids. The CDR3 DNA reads TGTGCCAGCACCGGGACAGGGGGTTCCATCAGGAGCTCCTACGAGCAGTACTTC. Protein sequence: CASTGTGGSIRSSYEQYF.

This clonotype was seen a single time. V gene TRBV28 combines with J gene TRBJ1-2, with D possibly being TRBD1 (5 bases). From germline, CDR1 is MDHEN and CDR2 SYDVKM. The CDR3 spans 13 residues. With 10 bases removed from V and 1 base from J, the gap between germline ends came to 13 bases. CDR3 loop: CATRDGGNYGYTF. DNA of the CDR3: TGTGCCACTAGGGACGGGGGTAACTATGGCTACACCTTC.

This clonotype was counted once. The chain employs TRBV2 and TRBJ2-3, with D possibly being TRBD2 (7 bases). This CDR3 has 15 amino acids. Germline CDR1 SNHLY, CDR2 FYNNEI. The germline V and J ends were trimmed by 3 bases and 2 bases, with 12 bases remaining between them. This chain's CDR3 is CASSDGRGPTDTQYF. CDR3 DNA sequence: TGTGCCAGCAGTGATGGGCGGGGGCCCACAGATACGCAGTATTTT.